The next 18 T cell receptor beta chains were all read from a single sample in a study of read filtering for tumor transcriptome and immune sequencing. This library used roughly 400 ng RNA and molecular barcoded adaptors spanning alpha/delta and beta/gamma chains. TCRdb re-called the reads through MiXCR, storing one row per CDR3 protein. The sample has more than 35,000 distinct CDR3 sequences; roughly 13% are singletons. Source material: a population of CD138-negative cells sorted from bone marrow. The receptors originated from a donor at least 40 years old with multiple myeloma.

This clonotype was seen ten or more times. The chain couples TRBV3-1 to TRBJ2-7, with 12 positions matching TRBD2. V gave up 4 bases and J gave up 2 bases; unmatched junction bases: 3. Germline CDR1 LGHDT, CDR2 YNNKEL (reference sequence). CDR3 length equals 15 residues. CDR3 region: CASSRGLAGTYEQYF. DNA of the CDR3: TGTGCCAGCAGCCGAGGACTAGCGGGAACCTACGAGCAGTACTTC.

This CDR3 reads CASSQVGASGNNEQYF. As DNA, the CDR3 is TGCGCCAGCAGCCAAGTTGGAGCTAGCGGGAATAACGAGCAGTACTTC. This sequence joins TRBV4-1 and TRBJ2-7; 9 bases line up with TRBD2. CDR3 length equals 16 residues. Germline CDR1 reads MGHRA; CDR2 reads YSYEKL. V was pared by 1 base and J by 5 bases, with 9 bases of the junction left unmatched.

This clonotype was seen at least ten times. This chain links TRBV30 with TRBJ1-2; D possibly corresponds to TRBD1 (6 bases). This CDR3 contains 13 residues. The ends were cut back, 4 bases at V and 7 bases at J, with 16 bases in the middle. CDR1 is GTSNPN, CDR2 SVGIG, per germline (reference sequence). The CDR3 spells CAWTPFTGSGYTF. CDR3 nucleotides: TGTGCCTGGACTCCCTTCACAGGGAGTGGCTACACCTTC.

This clonotype has ten or more counts. The rearrangement joins TRBV29-1 to TRBJ2-1; D possibly corresponds to TRBD1 (6 bases). CDR1 and CDR2 (germline): SQVTM, ANQGSEA. V lost 4 bases and J 1 base, leaving 17 bases between the germline ends. The CDR3 length is 16 residues. DNA for the CDR3: TGCAGCGTTGCTCTGGGACAAAAAAGATCCTACAATGAGCAGTTCTTC. Its protein product is CSVALGQKRSYNEQFF.

This clonotype was detected many times. The chain links TRBV5-1 to TRBJ2-1; perhaps D is TRBD1 or TRBD2 (7 bases each). Trimming stripped 0 bases from V and 3 bases from J, with 13 bases between. This CDR3 comprises 16 residues. CDR1 and CDR2 from the germline V gene are SGHRS and YFSETQ. This CDR3 reads CASSLVPGGVYNEQFF. CDR3 DNA: TGCGCCAGCAGCTTGGTCCCAGGGGGGGTCTACAATGAGCAGTTCTTC.

As to this clonotype: A much larger clone lies one base from this, so it may be a read error. The rearrangement uses TRBV7-2 and TRBJ1-1; 7 bases map to TRBD1. CDR3 length: 14 amino acids. Germline CDR1 and CDR2: SGHTA and FQGNSA. CDR3 DNA: TGTGCCTGCAGCCTACAGGGGATCAACACTGAAGCTTTCTTT. Translating it yields CACSLQGINTEAFF.

In this sample, this clonotype turned up many times. This rearrangement joins TRBV29-1 to TRBJ1-5, with 10 nucleotides matching TRBD1. V lost 7 bases and J lost 9; bases outside the gene matches: 15. Germline lookup yields CDR1 SQVTM and CDR2 ANQGSEA. The CDR3 sequence is 15 residues long. This chain's CDR3 is CSASSGTGAVGPQHF. CDR3 nucleotide sequence: TGCAGCGCCTCTTCTGGGACAGGGGCCGTTGGGCCCCAGCATTTT.

This clonotype was observed at least ten times. The chain combines TRBV20-1 with TRBJ2-1, with D possibly matching TRBD2 (5 bases). The CDR3 runs 15 residues. In germline, CDR1 is DFQATT, CDR2 SNEGSKA (reference sequence). V was cut by 0 bases and J by 7 bases, with 16 bases left in between. CDR3 nucleotide sequence: TGCAGTGCTAGAGATGGGCTAGCCGGGGTAAATGAGCAGTTCTTC. This sequence encodes CSARDGLAGVNEQFF.

This clonotype has ten or more counts. The rearrangement links TRBV28 to TRBJ2-1; possibly TRBD2 for D (5 bases). The CDR3 loop spans 10 amino acids. Germline V lookup: CDR1 MDHEN, CDR2 SYDVKM. Trimming left V 6 bases short and J 10 bases short, with 7 bases between. The CDR3 DNA is TGTGCCAGCAGCCGGGGAGAGCAGTTCTTC. This encodes CASSRGEQFF.

This clonotype was seen a few times. This chain connects TRBV10-2 to TRBJ2-2; D gene uncertain. CDR3 length: 14 amino acids. The ends were cut back, 7 bases at V and 0 bases at J, with 9 bases in the middle. Germline V CDR1 and CDR2: WSHSY, SAAADI. DNA for the CDR3: TGCGCCAGCATCCGGAACACGAACACCGGGGAGCTGTTTTTT. Amino acids: CASIRNTNTGELFF.

To note about this clonotype: One base separates it from a far larger clone, so it is likely a read error. This sequence joins TRBV7-2 and TRBJ2-1; 10 positions agree with TRBD2. Germline V gene data show CDR1 as SGHTA and CDR2 as FQGNSA. There are 16 residues in the CDR3. The trim removed 1 base at V and 7 bases at J, leaving 7 bases unmatched. CDR3 sequence: CASSLEGTSERNEQFF. The CDR3 bases are TGTGCCAGCAGCTTAGAGGGGACTAGCGAGAGAAATGAGCAGTTCTTC.

This sequence joins TRBV20-1 and TRBJ2-3, with TRBD2 matching 14 bases. The V segment lost 3 bases and the J segment 5 bases; nucleotides outside the gene matches: 1. From germline, CDR1 is DFQATT and CDR2 SNEGSKA (reference sequence). The CDR3 has 14 residues. This CDR3 is CSASGLAGGDTQYF. CDR3 bases: TGCAGTGCTAGTGGACTAGCGGGAGGAGATACGCAGTATTTT.

This clonotype was counted at least ten times. The CDR3 DNA reads as TGTGCCAGCAGTGAAGCGGCCCTGGACACACTCTCCGACTATGGCTACACCTTC. The encoded protein is CASSEAALDTLSDYGYTF. The V call is TRBV2, the J call TRBJ1-2, with D tentatively TRBD1 (5 bases). This CDR3 is 18 amino acids long. V was shortened by 0 bases and J by 3 bases, with 20 bases between the two germline ends. Germline V gives CDR1 SNHLY, CDR2 FYNNEI. Complete variable domain (other parts from reference TRBV2 and TRBJ1-2): EPEVTQTPSHQVTQMGQEVILRCVPISNHLYFYWYRQILGQKVEFLVSFYNNEISEKSEIFDDQFSVERPDGSNFTLKIRSTKLEDSAMYFCASSEAALDTLSDYGYTFGSGTRLTVV.

This clonotype is categorized as medium-sized. CDR3 DNA sequence: TGCAGTGCTAGAGTTCGAGACAATGAGCAGTTCTTC. Residues: CSARVRDNEQFF. This chain links TRBV20-1 with TRBJ2-1; D not resolved. From germline, CDR1 is DFQATT and CDR2 SNEGSKA (reference sequence). The CDR3 is 12 amino acids. V dropped 1 base and J dropped 5 bases, with 6 bases sitting between them.

This clonotype was counted ten times or more. The J gene is TRBJ1-1, the V gene TRBV29-1, with 8 bases identical to TRBD1. V lost 6 bases and J lost 0; bases outside the gene matches: 9. Germline CDR1 and CDR2: SQVTM and ANQGSEA. This CDR3 contains 15 residues. The CDR3 DNA is TGCAGCGTAGTTTCACAGGGGGTAATGAACACTGAAGCTTTCTTT. This codes for CSVVSQGVMNTEAFF. Full variable domain (rest looked up from reference TRBV29-1 and TRBJ1-1): SAVISQKPSRDICQRGTSLTIQCQVDSQVTMMFWYRQQPGQSLTLIATANQGSEATYESGFVIDKFPISRPNLTFSTLTVSNMSPEDSSIYLCSVVSQGVMNTEAFFGQGTRLTVV.

This clonotype was observed a few times. The final CDR3 position lacks the conserved phenylalanine or tryptophan, pointing to a likely read error. The chain links TRBV4-1 to TRBJ2-3; 7 nucleotides align to TRBD1. The V gene's germline CDR1 is MGHRA and CDR2 YSYEKL. The length of the CDR3 is 13 residues. V shed 4 bases, J shed 5 bases, and the junction held 3 bases outside the gene matches. The CDR3 DNA follows: TGCGCCAGCAGCCGCGGACAGGAAGATACGCAGTATCTT. Translation: CASSRGQEDTQYL.

The chain joins TRBV29-1 to TRBJ1-1, with 9 positions matching TRBD1. Germline V gene sequence: CDR1 SQVTM, CDR2 ANQGSEA. The CDR3 is 12 amino acids. The CDR3 here is CGGGQGNTEAFF. The CDR3 DNA follows: TGCGGCGGGGGACAGGGGAACACTGAAGCTTTCTTT.

This clonotype was detected ten times or more. The V and J genes are TRBV30 and TRBJ2-3; D call uncertain. Germline V gene lookup returns CDR1 GTSNPN and CDR2 SVGIG (reference sequence). V shed 0 bases and J shed 11 bases, with 12 bases lying between them. This CDR3 region has 12 residues. CDR3 DNA: TGTGCCTGGAGTGTCAAGGATACGCGGCAGTATTTT. Protein sequence: CAWSVKDTRQYF.